This TCR beta chain was sequenced in a study of a mutant IDH1 vaccine in newly diagnosed glioma. Turning to the study itself: In weeks 1, 3, 5, 7, 11, 15, 19 and 23, patients were immunized, eight times in all. Most patients had received both radiotherapy and temozolomide, the prior options being radiotherapy, temozolomide, or both. General study findings and limits: Pseudoprogression looked unconnected to shifts in top peripheral T cell clonotypes. Vaccine-induced immune responses occurred in 93.3% of patients.

CDR1 SNHLY and CDR2 FYNNEI come from the germline V gene. The CDR3 has 15 amino acids. Generated by immunoSEQ multiplex PCR, the TCRdb table keeps only in-frame clones and is missing some. The sample consists of around 78,000 clones, over 75% of them appearing once. In regard to this clone: What it recognizes is unknown.

Time point indicated: week 23, last vaccination. Every vaccination contained 300 ug of the mutant IDH1 20-mer peptide and was paired with topical imiquimod. The sequence came from a man aged 25 to 40 with glioma. Some clones in this sample may be carry-over from other donors' samples. The starting material was PBMCs, obtained from a glioma patient whose treatment included an IDH1 peptide vaccine. The chain employs TRBV2 and TRBJ2-5; TRBD1 matches at 7 bases. Judging by the DNA end, TRBJ2-7 fits better; the J call may be wrong. CDR3 DNA: TGTGCCAGCGGAGGACTTGACAGGGCCAGTAGCGAGCAGTACTTC. This encodes CASGGLDRASSEQYF.